The next 3 T cell receptor beta chains were all read from a single sample in a study of blood T cell repertoires in COVID-19. Sequencing was performed with immunoSEQ multiplex PCR; in TCRdb, only in-frame clones are kept and a portion is missing. The repertoire has around 230,000 clones, 82% of them found once; the top ten carry around 12%. The sample consisted of peripheral blood. The receptors shown here come from a woman aged 60-75 years with active or convalescent COVID-19.

V is TRBV29-1 and J is TRBJ1-2; D may be TRBD1 (5 bases). This CDR3 is 12 amino acids long. Germline V gene sequence: CDR1 SQVTM, CDR2 ANQGSEA. V lost 3 bases and J lost 6, with 11 bases in between. CDR3 loop: CSVDLQGDGYTF. CDR3 DNA: TGCAGCGTTGATCTCCAGGGCGATGGCTACACCTTC. Using reference TRBV29-1 and TRBJ1-2 for the parts outside the CDR3, the full variable domain is SAVISQKPSRDICQRGTSLTIQCQVDSQVTMMFWYRQQPGQSLTLIATANQGSEATYESGFVIDKFPISRPNLTFSTLTVSNMSPEDSSIYLCSVDLQGDGYTFGSGTRLTVV.

This clone occurred a few times. The chain is built from TRBV5-6 and TRBJ1-3, with D unresolved. The V and J ends lost 1 base and 0 bases respectively, with 5 bases between them. The CDR3 runs to 14 residues. Germline V lookup: CDR1 SGHDT, CDR2 YYEEEE. The CDR3 region is CASSLRLSGNTIYF. DNA of the CDR3: TGTGCCAGCAGCTTGCGACTCTCTGGAAACACCATATATTTT.

The chain has TRBV6-6 and TRBJ1-2; weak D call: TRBD1 (6 bases). Germline V lookup: CDR1 MNHNY, CDR2 SVGAGI (reference sequence). V was shortened by 6 bases and J by 6 bases, with 14 bases between the two germline ends. The CDR3 is made up of 13 amino acids. The CDR3 DNA reads as TGTGCCAGCAGCGATTTCACAGGGAATGGCTACACCTTC. It codes for CASSDFTGNGYTF.